This T cell receptor beta chain originates from a study of T cells after yellow fever vaccination. This CDR3 contains 15 residues. V trimming: 5 bases; J trimming: 5 bases; junction bases outside the gene matches: 9. Germline CDR1 DFQATT, CDR2 SNEGSKA (reference sequence). The study's findings and limits: A small proportion of clonotypes was detected in both the CD4 and CD8 compartments. Clones from primary vaccination mostly reappeared after the booster (around 96% CD4, over 85% CD8).

With regard to this clonotype: Its specificity is unknown.

TCRdb reprocessed the 5' RACE reads with MiXCR, giving one entry per CDR3 protein. The sample records some 200,000 distinct CDR3 sequences, about 3% being singletons. The source was CD4+ T cells sorted from PBMCs, collected 10 days after the yellow fever booster vaccination. V gene TRBV20-1 combines with J gene TRBJ1-4; 9 bases agree with TRBD1. The receptor comes from a man aged 18 to 30 who received the YFV17D yellow fever vaccine. The CDR3 DNA sequence: TGCAGTGCTTCGAGCCCCGGGACAGGGAATGAAAAACTGTTTTTT. The encoded protein is CSASSPGTGNEKLFF.